This T cell receptor beta chain is from a study of T cells after yellow fever vaccination. Whole-study context: SMART-Seq v4 Ultra Low Input served to prepare low-cell-number fractions.

Study results and limitations: Faster peaking, at day 5 versus 15, marked a secondary response that was weaker. From the bulk population, abundant clonotypes could contaminate and appear within FACS-sorted repertoires.

This clonotype has a handful of counts. The antigen is not known. Production of TCR cDNA was by 5'RACE template switching, which also added a universal primer site and UMIs. In TCRdb, the 5' RACE reads were re-called with MiXCR into one record per CDR3 protein. This sample has about 550,000 distinct CDR3 sequences, with roughly a fifth found just once. Germline CDR1 reads SGHRS; CDR2 reads YFSETQ. This CDR3 contains 15 residues. The ends were cut back, 0 bases at V and 0 bases at J, with 8 bases in the middle. J is TRBJ2-3 and V is TRBV5-1; D ambiguous. The source of this sequence is a man younger than 40 who received the YFV17D yellow fever vaccine. The material sequenced was PBMCs, taken 15 days after the yellow fever booster vaccination. CDR3 DNA: TGCGCCAGCAGCTTGGACAGCCCTAGCACAGATACGCAGTATTTT. This encodes CASSLDSPSTDTQYF. Combining the CDR3 with reference TRBV5-1 and TRBJ2-3 gives the whole variable domain KAGVTQTPRYLIKTRGQQVTLSCSPISGHRSVSWYQQTPGQGLQFLFEYFSETQRNKGNFPGRFSGRQFSNSRSEMNVSTLELGDSALYLCASSLDSPSTDTQYFGPGTRLTVL.